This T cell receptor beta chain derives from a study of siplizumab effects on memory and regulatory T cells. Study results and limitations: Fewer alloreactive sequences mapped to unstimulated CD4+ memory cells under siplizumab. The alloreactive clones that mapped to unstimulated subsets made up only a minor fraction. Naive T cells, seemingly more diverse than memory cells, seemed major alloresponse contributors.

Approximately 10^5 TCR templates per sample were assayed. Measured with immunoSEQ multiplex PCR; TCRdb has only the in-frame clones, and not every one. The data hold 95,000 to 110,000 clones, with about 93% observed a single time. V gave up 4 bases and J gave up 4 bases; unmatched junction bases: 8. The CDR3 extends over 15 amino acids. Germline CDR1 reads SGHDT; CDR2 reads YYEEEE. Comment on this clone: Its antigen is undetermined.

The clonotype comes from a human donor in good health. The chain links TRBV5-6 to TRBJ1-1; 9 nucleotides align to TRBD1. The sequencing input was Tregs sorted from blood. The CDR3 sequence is CASSPTGTGSTEAFF. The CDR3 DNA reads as TGTGCCAGCAGCCCGACCGGGACAGGGTCCACTGAAGCTTTCTTT.